The 10 T cell receptor beta chains listed next were all sequenced from one sample in a study of HIV-infected children after antiretroviral therapy interruption. The TCR library was built from RNA with a 3' RACE protocol and unique molecular identifiers. A single record per CDR3 protein comes from TCRdb applying MiXCR to the 3' RACE reads. The data contain more than 85,000 distinct CDR3 sequences, less than 7% of them singletons. Documented treatment: PENTA 11 planned treatment interruption arm or continuous ART arm. The sequencing used CD45RA+ CD4+ T cells from PBMCs, pooled from several time points, collected from a donor given antiretroviral therapy, either interrupted or continuous. Subset described: naive CD4+ CD45RA+ CD45RO- T cells. All receptors derive from a pool of human donors with HIV.

This clonotype was recorded at least ten times. This rearrangement joins TRBV5-1 to TRBJ2-1; D tentatively reads TRBD1 or TRBD2 (6 bases each). Germline V lookup: CDR1 SGHRS, CDR2 YFSETQ. V was clipped by 4 bases and J by 4 bases, with 18 bases between them. The CDR3 sequence is 16 residues long. The CDR3 spells CASSRTAPGGYNEQFF. The CDR3 nucleotides are TGCGCCAGCAGCCGGACAGCTCCCGGGGGATACAATGAGCAGTTCTTC.

This clonotype was found many times. V gene TRBV12-3 or TRBV12-4 combines with J gene TRBJ1-1; possible D gene TRBD1, 6 bases. This CDR3 has 14 amino acids. V dropped 5 bases and J dropped 3 bases, with 13 bases sitting between them. CDR3 in amino acids: CASSNTPGDTEAFF. CDR3 sequence (DNA): TGTGCCAGCAGTAATACCCCAGGGGACACTGAAGCTTTCTTT.

This clonotype has just a few counts. The rearrangement uses TRBV29-1 and TRBJ1-2; D unclear. Germline V gene sequence: CDR1 SQVTM, CDR2 ANQGSEA. This CDR3 comprises 10 residues. V was clipped by 4 bases and J by 6 bases, with 6 bases between them. CDR3 amino acids: CSVVKNGYTF. CDR3 sequence (DNA): TGCAGCGTTGTGAAGAATGGCTACACCTTC.

This clonotype was detected many times. This chain links TRBV6-5 with TRBJ1-6; 9 bases align to TRBD1. The CDR3 consists of 15 residues. Germline V gives CDR1 MNHEY, CDR2 SVGAGI. Trimming cost V 4 bases and J 7 bases; bases outside gene matches: 5. The CDR3 reads CASSLEDRGNSPLHF. Written as DNA, the CDR3 is TGTGCCAGCAGTTTAGAGGACAGGGGAAATTCACCCCTCCACTTT.

This clonotype was counted many times. The chain couples TRBV12-3 or TRBV12-4 to TRBJ2-7; D is unclear. Trimming removed 6 bases from V and 0 bases from J, with 9 bases in between. CDR3 length equals 13 residues. CDR3: CASSHANSYEQYF. As DNA, the CDR3 is TGTGCCAGCAGCCACGCCAACTCCTACGAGCAGTACTTC.

This clonotype was counted between two and nine times. V usage is TRBV11-2 and J usage is TRBJ1-1; a possible D gene is TRBD1 (5 bases). The CDR3 spans 18 residues. Trimming took 0 bases from V and 4 from J, leaving 21 bases between them. The germline CDR1 and CDR2 sequences are SGHAT and FQNNGV. As DNA, the CDR3 is TGTGCCAGCAGCTTAGATCGGGGGGGAGGTTCGACGATCACTGAAGCTTTCTTT. It specifies CASSLDRGGGSTITEAFF.

This clonotype was counted between two and nine times. J is TRBJ1-2 and V is TRBV5-1; no definite D call. Per germline, CDR1 SGHRS and CDR2 YFSETQ. Trimming left V 5 bases short and J 0 bases short, with 11 bases between. The CDR3 has 14 residues. The CDR3 sequence: CASRRPGANYGYTF. DNA for the CDR3: TGCGCCAGCAGAAGGCCGGGAGCTAACTATGGCTACACCTTC.

This clonotype was recorded many times. The genes are TRBV28 and TRBJ1-2; D is ambiguous. In germline, CDR1 is MDHEN, CDR2 SYDVKM. Trimming took 8 bases from V and 4 from J, leaving 8 bases between them. This CDR3 comprises 11 residues. As DNA, the CDR3 is TGTGCCAGCGGGGTTGGCTATGGCTACACCTTC. Encoded protein: CASGVGYGYTF.

This clonotype was counted ten times or more. Because the CDR3's place on the DNA is in doubt, the DNA is left out and the CDR3 is given as listed by TCRdb. V gene TRBV4-1 combines with J gene TRBJ2-1; whether TRBD1, the table's D call, matches the DNA was not checked. CDR1 and CDR2 from the germline V gene are MGHRA and YSYEKL. From its first to its last residue, the CDR3 has 16 amino acids. CDR3: CASSQDVDSTIFWQFF.

This clonotype has at least ten counts. V gene TRBV6-6 combines with J gene TRBJ2-7; TRBD2 aligns across 9 bases. This CDR3 contains 14 residues. V lost 7 bases, J lost 2 bases, and 6 bases stayed unmatched. Germline CDR1 reads MNHNY; CDR2 reads SVGAGI (reference sequence). The CDR3 here is CASTQREVAYEQYF. CDR3 sequence (DNA): TGTGCCAGCACCCAGCGGGAGGTCGCCTACGAGCAGTACTTC.